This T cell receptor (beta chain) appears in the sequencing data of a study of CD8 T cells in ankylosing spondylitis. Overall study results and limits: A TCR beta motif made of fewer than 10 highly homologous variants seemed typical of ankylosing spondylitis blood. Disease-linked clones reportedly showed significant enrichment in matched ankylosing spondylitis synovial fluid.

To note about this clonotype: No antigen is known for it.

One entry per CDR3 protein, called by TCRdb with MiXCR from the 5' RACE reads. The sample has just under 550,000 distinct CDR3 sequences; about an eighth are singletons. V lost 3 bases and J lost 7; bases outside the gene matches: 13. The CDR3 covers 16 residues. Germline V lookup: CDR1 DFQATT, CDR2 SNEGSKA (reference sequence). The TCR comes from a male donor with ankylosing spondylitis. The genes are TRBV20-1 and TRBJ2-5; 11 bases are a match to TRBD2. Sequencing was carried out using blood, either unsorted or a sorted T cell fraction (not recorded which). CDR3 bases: TGCAGTGCTAGGGAGGCTAGCGGGAGGAATTTGGGGACCCAGTACTTC. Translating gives CSAREASGRNLGTQYF.